This TCR beta chain was obtained from a study of blood T cell repertoires in COVID-19. On the study more broadly: Samples representing acute and convalescent COVID-19 were sourced from the United States, Italy and Spain. From T cells, B-cell-depleted T cells, or PBMCs came the material, which was cDNA or gDNA.

How the authors handled the data: Amplified reference gene primers provided the basis for estimating nucleated cell counts. The method was immunoSEQ multiplex PCR; TCRdb's version includes in-frame clones alone and lacks a portion of them. V, J and clone size derive from that table, while D and trimming were established from the DNA sequence. The sample lists roughly 50,000 clones, about nine tenths occurring once. This CDR3 is 17 amino acids long. Unmatched junction bases numbered 13, after V lost 3 bases and J lost 4 bases. Germline V gives CDR1 MGHRA, CDR2 YSYEKL. The clonotype comes from a woman between 40 and 50 years old with active COVID-19. The source material was peripheral blood. This rearrangement joins TRBV4-1 to TRBJ2-7; TRBD1 matches 9 bases. Here the CDR3 DNA reads TGCGCCAGCAGCCAGGAACCAAGGGACAGGGTAGGGTACGAGCAGTACTTC. Translating gives CASSQEPRDRVGYEQYF.